This T cell receptor beta chain appears in the sequencing data of a study of blood T cell repertoires in COVID-19. Comment on this clone: A much larger clone lies a single base off, so this may be a read error.

Recruitment covered about 25 US areas and drew participants whose ages spanned roughly 18 to 90 years. Participants reported their clinical history, and cohort assignment relied on those reports. Produced via immunoSEQ multiplex PCR; TCRdb's table is partial and in-frame only. The repertoire includes around 280,000 clones, approximately 90% of them detected once, and about 5.7% sits in the top ten. The sequencing sample was made of PBMCs or T cells enriched from blood (not recorded which). The sequence came from a woman in her thirties or forties who had recovered from COVID-19.

DNA for the CDR3: TGTGCCAGCGGTAGCGGGAGCTCCTACAATGAGCAGTTCTTC. It encodes CASGSGSSYNEQFF. The chain joins TRBV2 to TRBJ2-1; 9 bases agree with TRBD2. Trimming at V came to 8 bases and at J to 0 bases, leaving 2 bases not matched to a gene. CDR1 SNHLY and CDR2 FYNNEI come from the germline V gene. This CDR3 spans 14 amino acids.